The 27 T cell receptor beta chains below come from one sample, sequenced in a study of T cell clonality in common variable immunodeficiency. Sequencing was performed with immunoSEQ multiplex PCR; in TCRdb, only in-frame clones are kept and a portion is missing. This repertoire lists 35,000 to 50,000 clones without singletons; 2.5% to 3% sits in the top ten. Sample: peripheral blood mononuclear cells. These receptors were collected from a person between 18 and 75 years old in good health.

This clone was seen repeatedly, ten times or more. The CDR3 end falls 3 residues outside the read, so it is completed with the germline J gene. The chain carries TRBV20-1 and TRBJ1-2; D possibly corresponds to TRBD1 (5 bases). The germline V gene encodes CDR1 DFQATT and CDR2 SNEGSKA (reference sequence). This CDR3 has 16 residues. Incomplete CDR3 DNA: TGCAGTGCTAGGGGGATGGGACTAGCGGGAGTAGATACC. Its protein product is CSARGMGLAGVDT. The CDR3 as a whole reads CSARGMGLAGVDTYTF.

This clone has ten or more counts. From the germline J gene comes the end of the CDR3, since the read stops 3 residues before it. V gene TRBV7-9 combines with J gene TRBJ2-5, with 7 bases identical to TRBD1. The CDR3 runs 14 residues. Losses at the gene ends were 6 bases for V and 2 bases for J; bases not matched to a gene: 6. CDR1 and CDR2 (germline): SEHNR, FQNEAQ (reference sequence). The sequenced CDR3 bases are TGTGCCAGCAGGACCGGGACAGTACAAGAGACC. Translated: CASRTGTVQET. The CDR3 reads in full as CASRTGTVQETQYF.

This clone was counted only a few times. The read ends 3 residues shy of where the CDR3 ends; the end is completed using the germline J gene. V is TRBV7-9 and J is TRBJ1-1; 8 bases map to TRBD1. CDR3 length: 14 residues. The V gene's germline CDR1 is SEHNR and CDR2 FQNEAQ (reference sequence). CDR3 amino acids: CASSPRRGRGSAFF. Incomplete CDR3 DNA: TGTGCCAGCAGCCCTCGCAGGGGGCGAGGTTCG.

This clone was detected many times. CDR3 protein: CASSVVAGYNEQFF. The part of the CDR3 DNA that was read is TGTGCCAGTAGTGTGGTAGCGGGTTACAATGAG. This chain links TRBV19 with TRBJ2-1; 7 positions match TRBD2. With the read ending 3 residues before the CDR3 end, the germline J gene is used to fill in that end. V was clipped by 5 bases and J by 4 bases; unmatched bases: 5. The CDR3 runs to 14 residues. Germline V lookup: CDR1 LNHDA, CDR2 SQIVND (reference sequence).

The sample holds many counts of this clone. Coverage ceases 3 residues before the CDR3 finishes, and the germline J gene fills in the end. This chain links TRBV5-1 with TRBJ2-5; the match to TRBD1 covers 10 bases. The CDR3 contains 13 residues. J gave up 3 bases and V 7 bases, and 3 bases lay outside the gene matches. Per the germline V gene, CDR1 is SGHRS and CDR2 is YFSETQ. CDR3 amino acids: CASGGTGEETQYF. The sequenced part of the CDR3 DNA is TGCGCCAGCGGCGGGACAGGGGAAGAGACC.

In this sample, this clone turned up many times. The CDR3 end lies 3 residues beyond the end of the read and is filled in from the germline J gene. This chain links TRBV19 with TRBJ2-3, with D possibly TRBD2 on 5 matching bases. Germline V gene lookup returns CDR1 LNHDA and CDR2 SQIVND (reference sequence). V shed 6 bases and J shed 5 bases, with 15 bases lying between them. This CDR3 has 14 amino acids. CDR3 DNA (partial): TGTGCCAGTAGCCTTGGGAGCGGCCAAGATACG. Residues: CASSLGSGQDT. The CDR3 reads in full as CASSLGSGQDTQYF.

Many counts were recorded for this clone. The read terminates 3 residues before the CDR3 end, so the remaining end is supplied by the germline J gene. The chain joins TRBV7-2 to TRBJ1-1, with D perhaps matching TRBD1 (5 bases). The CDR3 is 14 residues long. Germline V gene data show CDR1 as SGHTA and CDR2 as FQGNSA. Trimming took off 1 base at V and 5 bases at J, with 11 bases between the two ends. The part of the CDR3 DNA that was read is TGTGCCAGCAGCTTAGACCTTAGGGGTACTGAA. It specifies CASSLDLRGTE. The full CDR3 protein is CASSLDLRGTEAFF.

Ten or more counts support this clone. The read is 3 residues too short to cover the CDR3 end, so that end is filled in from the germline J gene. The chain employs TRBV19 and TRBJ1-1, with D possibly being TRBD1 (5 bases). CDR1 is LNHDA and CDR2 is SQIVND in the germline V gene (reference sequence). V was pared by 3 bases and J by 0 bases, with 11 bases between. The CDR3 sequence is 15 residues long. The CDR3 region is CASSMGGKMNTEAFF. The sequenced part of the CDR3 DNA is TGTGCCAGTAGTATGGGGGGGAAAATGAACACTGAA.

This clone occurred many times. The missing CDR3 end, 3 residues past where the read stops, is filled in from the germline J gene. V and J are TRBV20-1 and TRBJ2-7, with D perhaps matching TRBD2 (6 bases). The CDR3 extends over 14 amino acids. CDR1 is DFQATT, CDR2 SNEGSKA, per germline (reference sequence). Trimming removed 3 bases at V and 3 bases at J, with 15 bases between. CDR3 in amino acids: CSARAGSSDYEQYF. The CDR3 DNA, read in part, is TGCAGTGCTAGGGCGGGATCTAGCGACTACGAG.

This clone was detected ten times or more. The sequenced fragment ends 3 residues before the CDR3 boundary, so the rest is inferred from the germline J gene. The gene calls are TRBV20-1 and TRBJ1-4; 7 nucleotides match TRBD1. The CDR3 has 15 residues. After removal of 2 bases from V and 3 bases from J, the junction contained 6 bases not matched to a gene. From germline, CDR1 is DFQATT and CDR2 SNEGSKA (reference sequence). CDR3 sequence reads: CSARPPGQSNEKLFF. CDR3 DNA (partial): TGCAGTGCTAGACCCCCGGGACAGTCTAATGAAAAA.

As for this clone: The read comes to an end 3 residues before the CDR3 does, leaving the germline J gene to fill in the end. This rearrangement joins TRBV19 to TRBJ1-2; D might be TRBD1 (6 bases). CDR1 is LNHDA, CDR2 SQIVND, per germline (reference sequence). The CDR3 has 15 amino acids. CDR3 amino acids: CASSMVGQNFYDYTF. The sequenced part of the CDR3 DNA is TGTGCCAGTAGTATGGTCGGACAGAACTTCTACGAC.

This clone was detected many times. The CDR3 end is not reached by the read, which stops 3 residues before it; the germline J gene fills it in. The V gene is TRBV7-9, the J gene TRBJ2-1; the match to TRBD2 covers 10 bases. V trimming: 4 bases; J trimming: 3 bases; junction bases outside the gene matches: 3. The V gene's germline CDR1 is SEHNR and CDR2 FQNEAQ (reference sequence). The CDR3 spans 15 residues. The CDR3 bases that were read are TGTGCCAGCAGCTCAAGCGGGAGGGACTACAATGAG. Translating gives CASSSSGRDYNE. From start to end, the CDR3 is CASSSSGRDYNEQFF.

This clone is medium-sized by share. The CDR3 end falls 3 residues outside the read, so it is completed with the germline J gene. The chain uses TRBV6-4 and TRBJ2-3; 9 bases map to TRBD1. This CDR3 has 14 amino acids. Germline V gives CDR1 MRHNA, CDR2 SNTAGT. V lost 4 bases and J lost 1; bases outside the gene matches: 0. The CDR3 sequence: CASSGTGGTDTQYF. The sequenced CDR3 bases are TGTGCCAGCAGTGGGACAGGGGGCACAGATACG.

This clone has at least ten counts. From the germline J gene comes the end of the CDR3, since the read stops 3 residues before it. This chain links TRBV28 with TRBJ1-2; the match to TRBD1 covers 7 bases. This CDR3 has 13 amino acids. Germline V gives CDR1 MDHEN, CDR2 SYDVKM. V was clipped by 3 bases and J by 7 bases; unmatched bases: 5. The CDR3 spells CASSFDRVSGYTF. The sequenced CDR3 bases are TGTGCCAGCAGTTTTGACAGGGTTAGTGGC.

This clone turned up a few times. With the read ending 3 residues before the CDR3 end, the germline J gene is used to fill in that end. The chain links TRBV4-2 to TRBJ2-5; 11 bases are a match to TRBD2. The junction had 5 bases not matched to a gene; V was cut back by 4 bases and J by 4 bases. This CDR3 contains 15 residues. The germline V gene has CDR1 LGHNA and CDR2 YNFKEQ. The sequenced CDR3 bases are TGTGCCAGCAGCCTTACTAGCGGGGGACGAGAGACC. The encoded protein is CASSLTSGGRET. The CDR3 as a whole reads CASSLTSGGRETQYF.

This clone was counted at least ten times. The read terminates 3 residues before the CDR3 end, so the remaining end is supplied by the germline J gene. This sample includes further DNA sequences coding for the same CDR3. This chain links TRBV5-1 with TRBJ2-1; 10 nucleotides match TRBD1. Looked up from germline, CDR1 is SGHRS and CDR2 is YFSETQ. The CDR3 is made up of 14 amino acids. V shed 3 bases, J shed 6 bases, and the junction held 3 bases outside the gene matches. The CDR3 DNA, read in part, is TGCGCCAGCAGCTCGGGACAGGGGTCCAATGAG. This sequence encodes CASSSGQGSNE. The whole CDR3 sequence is CASSSGQGSNEQFF.

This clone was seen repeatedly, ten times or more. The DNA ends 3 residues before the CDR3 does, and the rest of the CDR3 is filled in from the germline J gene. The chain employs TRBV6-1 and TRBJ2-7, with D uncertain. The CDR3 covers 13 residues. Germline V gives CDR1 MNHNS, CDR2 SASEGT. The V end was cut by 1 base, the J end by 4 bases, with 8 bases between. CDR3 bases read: TGTGCCAGCAGTGAAGATCTAATTTACGAG. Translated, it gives CASSEDLIYE. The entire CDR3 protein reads CASSEDLIYEQYF.

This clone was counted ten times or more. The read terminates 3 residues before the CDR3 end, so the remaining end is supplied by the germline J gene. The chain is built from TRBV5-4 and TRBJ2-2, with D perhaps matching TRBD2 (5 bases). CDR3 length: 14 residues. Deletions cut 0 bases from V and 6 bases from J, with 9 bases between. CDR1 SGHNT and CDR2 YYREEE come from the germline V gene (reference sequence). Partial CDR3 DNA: TGTGCCAGCAGCTTGGGACTACCCGCCGGGGAG. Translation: CASSLGLPAGE. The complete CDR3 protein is CASSLGLPAGELFF.

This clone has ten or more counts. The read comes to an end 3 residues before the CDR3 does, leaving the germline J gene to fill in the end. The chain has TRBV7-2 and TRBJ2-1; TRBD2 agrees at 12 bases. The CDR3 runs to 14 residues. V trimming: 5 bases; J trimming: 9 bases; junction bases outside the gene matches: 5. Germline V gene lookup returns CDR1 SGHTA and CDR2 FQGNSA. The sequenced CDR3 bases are TGTGCCAGCAGCCTGACTAGCGGGAGCAGTGAG. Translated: CASSLTSGSSE. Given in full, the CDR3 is CASSLTSGSSEQFF.

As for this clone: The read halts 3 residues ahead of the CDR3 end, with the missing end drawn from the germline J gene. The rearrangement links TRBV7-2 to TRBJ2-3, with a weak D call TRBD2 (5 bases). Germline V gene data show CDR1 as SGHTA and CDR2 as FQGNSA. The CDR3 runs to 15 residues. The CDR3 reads CASSLAPSREETQYF. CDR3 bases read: TGTGCCAGCAGCTTAGCGCCTAGCAGAGAAGAGACG.

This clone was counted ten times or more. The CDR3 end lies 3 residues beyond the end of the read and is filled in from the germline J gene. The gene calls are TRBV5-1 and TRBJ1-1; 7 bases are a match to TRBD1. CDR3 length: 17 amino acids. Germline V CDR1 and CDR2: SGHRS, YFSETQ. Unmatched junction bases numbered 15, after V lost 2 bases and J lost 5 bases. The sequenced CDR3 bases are TGCGCCAGCAGCTTTAGGGGGCCGGACTCCCGAAGGACTGAA. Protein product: CASSFRGPDSRRTE. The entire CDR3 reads CASSFRGPDSRRTEAFF.

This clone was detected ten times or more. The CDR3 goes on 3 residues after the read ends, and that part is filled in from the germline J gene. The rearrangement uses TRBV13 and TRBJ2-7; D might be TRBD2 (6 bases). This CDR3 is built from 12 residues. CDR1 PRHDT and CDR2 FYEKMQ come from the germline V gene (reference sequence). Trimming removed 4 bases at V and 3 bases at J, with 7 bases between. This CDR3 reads CASSSGDYEQYF. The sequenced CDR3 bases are TGTGCCAGCAGCTCGGGGGACTACGAG.

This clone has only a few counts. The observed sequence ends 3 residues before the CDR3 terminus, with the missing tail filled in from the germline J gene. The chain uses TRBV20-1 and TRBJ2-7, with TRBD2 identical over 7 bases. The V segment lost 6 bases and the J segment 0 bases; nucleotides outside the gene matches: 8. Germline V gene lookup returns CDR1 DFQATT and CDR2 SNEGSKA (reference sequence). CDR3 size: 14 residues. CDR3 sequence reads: CSARRPGGSYEQYF. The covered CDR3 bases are TGCAGTGCCCGAAGGCCGGGGGGCTCCTACGAG.

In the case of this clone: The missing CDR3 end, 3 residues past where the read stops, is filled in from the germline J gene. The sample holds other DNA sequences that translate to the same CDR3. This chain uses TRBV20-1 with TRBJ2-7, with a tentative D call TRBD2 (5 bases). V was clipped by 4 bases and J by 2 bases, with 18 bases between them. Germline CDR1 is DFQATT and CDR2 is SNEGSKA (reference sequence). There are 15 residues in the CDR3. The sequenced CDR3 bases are TGCAGTGCTACTAGTAGACTGGCGGGCGCCTACGAG. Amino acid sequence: CSATSRLAGAYE. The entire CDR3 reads CSATSRLAGAYEQYF.

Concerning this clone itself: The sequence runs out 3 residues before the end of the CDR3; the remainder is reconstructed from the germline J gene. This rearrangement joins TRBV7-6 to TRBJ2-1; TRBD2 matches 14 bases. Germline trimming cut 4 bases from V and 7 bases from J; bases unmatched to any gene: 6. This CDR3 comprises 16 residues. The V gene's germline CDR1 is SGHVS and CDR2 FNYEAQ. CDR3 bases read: TGTGCCAGCAGCTACGGGACTAGCGGGAGCGGGAATGAG. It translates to CASSYGTSGSGNE. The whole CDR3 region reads CASSYGTSGSGNEQFF.

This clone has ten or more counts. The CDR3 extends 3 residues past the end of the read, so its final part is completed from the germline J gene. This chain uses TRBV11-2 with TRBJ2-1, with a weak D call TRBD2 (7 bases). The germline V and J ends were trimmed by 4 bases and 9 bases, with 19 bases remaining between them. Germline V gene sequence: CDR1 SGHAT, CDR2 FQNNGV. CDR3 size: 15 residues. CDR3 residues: CASSWAGGPGFEQFF. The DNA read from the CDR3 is TGTGCCAGCAGCTGGGCCGGGGGGCCGGGTTTTGAG.

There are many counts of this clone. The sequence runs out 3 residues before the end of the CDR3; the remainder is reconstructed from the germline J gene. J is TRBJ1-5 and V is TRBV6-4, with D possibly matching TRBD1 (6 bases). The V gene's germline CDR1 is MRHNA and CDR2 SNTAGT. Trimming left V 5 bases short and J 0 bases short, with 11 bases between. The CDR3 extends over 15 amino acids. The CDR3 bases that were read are TGTGCCAGCAGTAGGACAGTTTATAGCAATCAGCCC. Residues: CASSRTVYSNQP. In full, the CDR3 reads CASSRTVYSNQPQHF.